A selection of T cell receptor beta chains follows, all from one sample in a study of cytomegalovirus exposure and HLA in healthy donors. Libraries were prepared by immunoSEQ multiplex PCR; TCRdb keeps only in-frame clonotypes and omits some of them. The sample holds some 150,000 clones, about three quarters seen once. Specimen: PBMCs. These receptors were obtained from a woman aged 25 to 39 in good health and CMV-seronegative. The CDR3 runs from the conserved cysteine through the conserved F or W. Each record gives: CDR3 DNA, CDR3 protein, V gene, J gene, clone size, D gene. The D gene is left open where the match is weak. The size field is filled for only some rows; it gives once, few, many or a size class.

DNA: TGCGCCAGCAGCGTTTCGAGAGAACTAGCCTACGAGCAGTACTTC
CDR3: CASSVSRELAYEQYF
V: TRBV5-1
J: TRBJ2-7
size: -
D: -

DNA: TGTGCCAGCAGCTACGACAGGGGTGCTGAAGCTTTCTTT
CDR3: CASSYDRGAEAFF
V: TRBV6-5
J: TRBJ1-1
size: -
D: TRBD1

DNA: TGTGCCAGCAACCCCGGGGAGACCCAGTACTTC
CDR3: CASNPGETQYF
V: TRBV27
J: TRBJ2-5
size: -
D: -

DNA: TGTGCCAGCAGCCCCAGGGGCGGTGTTCTAATTCAGGGCTACACCTTC
CDR3: CASSPRGGVLIQGYTF
V: TRBV5-5
J: TRBJ1-2
size: -
D: -

DNA: TGTGCCTGGAGTGTACAGGGGGTCCCACTTGGCTACACCTTC
CDR3: CAWSVQGVPLGYTF
V: TRBV30
J: TRBJ1-2
size: -
D: TRBD1

DNA: TGTGCCAGCAGGGTGACGAGAAACTACGATAGGCAGTACTTC
CDR3: CASRVTRNYDRQYF
V: TRBV6-5
J: TRBJ2-7
size: -
D: -

DNA: TGTGCCTGCACACAGGGTTACGATCAGCCCCAGCATTTT
CDR3: CACTQGYDQPQHF
V: TRBV30
J: TRBJ1-5
size: -
D: -

DNA: TGTGCCAGCGGGAGAGGGTACTCCTACGAGCAGTACTTC
CDR3: CASGRGYSYEQYF
V: TRBV2
J: TRBJ2-7
size: -
D: -

DNA: TGTGCCAGCAGCTCGGCGCGGACAGACTATAGCAATCAGCCCCAGCATTTT
CDR3: CASSSARTDYSNQPQHF
V: TRBV5-5
J: TRBJ1-5
size: few
D: -

DNA: TGCGCCAGCAGCTTGGCTGGTCAGAGCACAGATACGCAGTATTTT
CDR3: CASSLAGQSTDTQYF
V: TRBV5-1
J: TRBJ2-3
size: few
D: -